This TCR beta chain was retrieved from a study of Graves' ophthalmopathy and Graves' hyperthyroidism. Study information: Peripheral blood sampling preceded any treatment and occurred at initial diagnosis.

Orbital computed tomography and thyroid ultrasound, along with TRAb, serum thyroxine and clinical symptoms, underpinned diagnosis. From RNA, the CDR3 regions of TCR beta chains were amplified and sequenced. After a first-round RT-PCR with HTBI primers, a second-round multiplex PCR was run. TCRdb used MiXCR to reprocess the multiplex PCR reads, holding one entry per CDR3 protein. The table has tens of thousands of distinct CDR3 sequences, under 55% seen once. This clonotype was picked up many times. Trimming pared 4 bases from V and 4 bases from J, leaving 2 bases between. This CDR3 region has 11 residues. Germline V gives CDR1 SGHKS, CDR2 YYEKEE (reference sequence).

This TCR was recovered from an adult man with Graves' ophthalmopathy. The specimen sequenced was peripheral blood. V gene TRBV5-5 combines with J gene TRBJ2-2; D not resolved. CDR3 residues: CASSTTGELFF. In DNA, the CDR3 is TGTGCCAGCAGCACCACCGGGGAGCTGTTTTTT.